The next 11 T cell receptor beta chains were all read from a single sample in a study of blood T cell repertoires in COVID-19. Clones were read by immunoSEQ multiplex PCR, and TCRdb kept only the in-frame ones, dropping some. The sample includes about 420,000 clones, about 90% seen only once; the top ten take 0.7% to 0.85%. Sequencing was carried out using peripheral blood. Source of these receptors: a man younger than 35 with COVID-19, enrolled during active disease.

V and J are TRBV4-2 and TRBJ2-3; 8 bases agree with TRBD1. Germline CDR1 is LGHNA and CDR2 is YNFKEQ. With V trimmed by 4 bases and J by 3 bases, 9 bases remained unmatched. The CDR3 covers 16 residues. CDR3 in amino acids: CASSRTRDRRTDTQYF. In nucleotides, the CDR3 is TGTGCCAGCAGCCGAACCCGGGACAGGCGAACAGATACGCAGTATTTT.

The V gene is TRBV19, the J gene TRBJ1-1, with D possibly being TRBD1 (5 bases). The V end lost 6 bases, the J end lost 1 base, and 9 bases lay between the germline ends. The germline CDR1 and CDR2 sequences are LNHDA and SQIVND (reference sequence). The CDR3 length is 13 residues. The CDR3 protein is CASRIRGNTEAFF. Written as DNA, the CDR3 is TGTGCCAGTAGGATAAGGGGGAACACTGAAGCTTTCTTT.

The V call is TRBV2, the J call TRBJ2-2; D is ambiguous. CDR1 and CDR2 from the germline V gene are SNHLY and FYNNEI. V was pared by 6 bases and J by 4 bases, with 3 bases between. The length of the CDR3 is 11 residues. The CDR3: CASSSTGELFF. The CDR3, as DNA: TGTGCCAGCAGCTCCACCGGGGAGCTGTTTTTT.

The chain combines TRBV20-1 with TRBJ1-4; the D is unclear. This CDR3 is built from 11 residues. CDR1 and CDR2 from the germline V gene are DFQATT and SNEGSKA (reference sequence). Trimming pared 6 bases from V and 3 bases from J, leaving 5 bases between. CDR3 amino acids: CSAAPNEKLFF. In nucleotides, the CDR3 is TGCAGTGCAGCACCTAATGAAAAACTGTTTTTT.

This chain's CDR3 is CASSITDNTEAFF. CDR3 sequence (DNA): TGTGCCAGTAGTATAACAGATAACACTGAAGCTTTCTTT. The V gene is TRBV19, the J gene TRBJ1-1; D is unclear. V lost 2 bases to trimming and J lost 2 bases, with 6 bases between them. CDR1 is LNHDA, CDR2 SQIVND, per germline (reference sequence). The CDR3 sequence is 13 residues long.

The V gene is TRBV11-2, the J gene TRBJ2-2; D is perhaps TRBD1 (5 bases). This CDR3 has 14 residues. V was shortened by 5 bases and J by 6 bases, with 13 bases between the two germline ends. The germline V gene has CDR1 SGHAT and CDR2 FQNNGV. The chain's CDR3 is CASSPRAGPGELFF. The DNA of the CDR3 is TGTGCCAGCAGCCCAAGGGCAGGGCCCGGGGAGCTGTTTTTT.

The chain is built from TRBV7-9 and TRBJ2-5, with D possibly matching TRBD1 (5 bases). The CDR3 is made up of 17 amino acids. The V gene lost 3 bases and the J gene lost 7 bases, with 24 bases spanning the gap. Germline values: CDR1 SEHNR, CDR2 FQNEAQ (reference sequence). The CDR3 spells CASSFPAVTALTGTQYF. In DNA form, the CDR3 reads TGTGCCAGCAGCTTTCCTGCGGTGACAGCACTAACGGGGACCCAGTACTTC.

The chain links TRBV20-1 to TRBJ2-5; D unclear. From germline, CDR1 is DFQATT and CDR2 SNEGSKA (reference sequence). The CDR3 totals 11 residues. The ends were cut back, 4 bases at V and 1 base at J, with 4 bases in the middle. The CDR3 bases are TGCAGTGCTATGGCCCAAGAGACCCAGTACTTC. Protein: CSAMAQETQYF.

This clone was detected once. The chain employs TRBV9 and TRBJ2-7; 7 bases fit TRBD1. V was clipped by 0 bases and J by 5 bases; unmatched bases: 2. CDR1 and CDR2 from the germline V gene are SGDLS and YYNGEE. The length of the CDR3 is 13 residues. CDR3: CASSVGQGNEQYF. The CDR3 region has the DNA TGTGCCAGCAGCGTAGGACAGGGTAACGAGCAGTACTTC.

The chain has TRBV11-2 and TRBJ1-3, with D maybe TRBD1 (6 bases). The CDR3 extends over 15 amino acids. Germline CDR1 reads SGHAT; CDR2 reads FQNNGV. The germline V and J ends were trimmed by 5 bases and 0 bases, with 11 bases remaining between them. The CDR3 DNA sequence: TGTGCCAGCAGCCAGGGGCCAAACTCTGGAAACACCATATATTTT. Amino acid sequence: CASSQGPNSGNTIYF.

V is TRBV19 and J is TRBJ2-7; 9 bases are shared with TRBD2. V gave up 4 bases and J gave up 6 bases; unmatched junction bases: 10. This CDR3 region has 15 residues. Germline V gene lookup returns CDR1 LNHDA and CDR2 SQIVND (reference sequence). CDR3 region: CASSKVAGGQSEQYF. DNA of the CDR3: TGTGCCAGTAGTAAGGTGGCGGGAGGGCAATCCGAGCAGTACTTC.